A single sample gave rise to the 25 T cell receptor beta chains below, sequenced in a study of blood T cell repertoires in COVID-19. Profiling relied on immunoSEQ multiplex PCR, and the TCRdb table lists in-frame clones only, not all of them. The table has 150,000 to 200,000 clones, around 86% seen once. The specimen sequenced was peripheral blood. The receptors here all came from a woman aged 25 to 45 with active or convalescent COVID-19.

The chain carries TRBV5-1 and TRBJ1-6; TRBD1 matches at 9 bases. The CDR3 length is 16 residues. Germline V gives CDR1 SGHRS, CDR2 YFSETQ. Trimming took 1 base from V and 7 from J; bases not matched to a gene: 6. CDR3 in DNA: TGCGCCAGCAGCTTGTGGGCTGGACAGGGGAATTCACCCCTCCACTTT. It yields the protein CASSLWAGQGNSPLHF.

The chain couples TRBV28 to TRBJ2-3; 9 bases fit TRBD2. The trim removed 5 bases at V and 2 bases at J, leaving 8 bases unmatched. Looked up from germline, CDR1 is MDHEN and CDR2 is SYDVKM. CDR3 length: 16 amino acids. CDR3: CASSPLAGLATDTQYF. In DNA form, the CDR3 reads TGTGCCAGCAGTCCACTAGCGGGCCTTGCCACAGATACGCAGTATTTT.

This chain uses TRBV29-1 with TRBJ2-2; weak D call: TRBD2 (5 bases). Germline values: CDR1 SQVTM, CDR2 ANQGSEA. Trimming removed 3 bases from V and 9 bases from J, with 11 bases in between. The CDR3 totals 12 residues. CDR3 sequence (DNA): TGCAGCGTTGAGATCGGGGAGCGGGAGCTGTTTTTT. It encodes CSVEIGERELFF.

This clone was seen a handful of times. The rearrangement uses TRBV14 and TRBJ2-1; 7 positions match TRBD2. Losses at the gene ends were 1 base for V and 5 bases for J; bases not matched to a gene: 11. The CDR3 has 17 amino acids. The V gene's germline CDR1 is SGHDN and CDR2 FVKESK. As DNA, the CDR3 is TGTGCCAGCAGCCAAGTCACCCTAGCGGAACCGAACAATGAGCAGTTCTTC. This codes for CASSQVTLAEPNNEQFF.

The chain has TRBV6-4 and TRBJ1-4; D uncertain. V was shortened by 6 bases and J by 7 bases, with 18 bases between the two germline ends. CDR3 length: 15 amino acids. CDR1 and CDR2 (germline): MRHNA, SNTAGT. The chain's CDR3 is CASSLPGVVGEKLFF. CDR3 sequence (DNA): TGTGCCAGCAGCCTCCCGGGTGTGGTAGGTGAAAAACTGTTTTTT.

The rearrangement uses TRBV11-2 and TRBJ1-3; TRBD1 might be the D (6 bases). Trimming cost V 2 bases and J 7 bases, with 15 bases left between them. The CDR3 sequence is 15 residues long. Germline V gene sequence: CDR1 SGHAT, CDR2 FQNNGV. The CDR3 is CASSLIVTGGNTIYF. CDR3 DNA sequence: TGTGCCAGCAGCTTAATTGTGACAGGCGGCAACACCATATATTTT. Full variable domain (missing parts from reference TRBV11-2 and TRBJ1-3): EAGVAQSPRYKIIEKRQSVAFWCNPISGHATLYWYQQILGQGPKLLIQFQNNGVVDDSQLPKDRFSAERLKGVDSTLKIQPAKLEDSAVYLCASSLIVTGGNTIYFGEGSWLTVV.

J is TRBJ2-3 and V is TRBV6-5, with no clear D. V was cut by 6 bases and J by 5 bases, with 12 bases left in between. The CDR3 loop spans 13 amino acids. Germline V gene sequence: CDR1 MNHEY, CDR2 SVGAGI. The CDR3 DNA follows: TGTGCCAGCAGACCTATATCGGGAGATACGCAGTATTTT. It translates to CASRPISGDTQYF.

The J gene is TRBJ1-2, the V gene TRBV18; D not certain. In germline, CDR1 is KGHSH, CDR2 LQKENI. The V end was cut by 2 bases, the J end by 5 bases, with 6 bases between. The CDR3 spans 12 residues. The chain's CDR3 is CASSPVEYGYTF. DNA of the CDR3: TGTGCCAGCTCACCAGTCGAGTATGGCTACACCTTC.

This clone appeared a single time. At one end, the junction sequence differs from germline, possibly due to a read error. The gene calls are TRBV4-1 and TRBJ1-2; 9 bases match TRBD1. Germline loops: CDR1 MGHRA, CDR2 YSYEKL. The CDR3 loop spans 17 amino acids. CDR3 DNA: TGCGCCAGCAGACAAGGGACAGGGCTAAACATGAACTATGGCTACACCTTC. Its protein is CASRQGTGLNMNYGYTF.

This chain connects TRBV23-1 to TRBJ2-3; TRBD2 aligns across 7 bases. TRBV23-1 is identified as an open reading frame with a role that is uncertain. Trimming cost V 0 bases and J 2 bases; bases outside gene matches: 20. This CDR3 is 21 amino acids long. The DNA for the CDR3 is TGCGCCAGCAGTCAATCGCGGGGTAGGTTGCGGGAGAGCTTCCTCACAGATACGCAGTATTTT. The encoded protein is CASSQSRGRLRESFLTDTQYF.

This sequence joins TRBV6-5 and TRBJ2-1; 14 nucleotides agree with TRBD2. CDR1 is MNHEY, CDR2 SVGAGI, per germline. This CDR3 contains 15 residues. V shed 8 bases and J 7 bases; nucleotides not matched to a gene: 7. CDR3 sequence: CASWGLAGARNEQFF. In DNA, the CDR3 is TGTGCCAGCTGGGGACTAGCGGGAGCTAGAAATGAGCAGTTCTTC.

The rearrangement joins TRBV5-6 to TRBJ1-3, with D possibly TRBD1 on 6 matching bases. Germline CDR1 reads SGHDT; CDR2 reads YYEEEE. The CDR3 consists of 19 residues. V lost 0 bases and J lost 0, with 19 bases in between. The CDR3 DNA reads as TGTGCCAGCAGCTTGGGACAGGTTCCTACCATAAACTCTGGAAACACCATATATTTT. Protein sequence: CASSLGQVPTINSGNTIYF.

The genes are TRBV7-8 and TRBJ2-3; 8 positions match TRBD2. V gave up 5 bases and J gave up 2 bases; unmatched junction bases: 9. Germline lookup yields CDR1 SGHVS and CDR2 FQNEAQ. This CDR3 contains 16 residues. The CDR3 region is CASSLPTSVHTDTQYF. The CDR3 region has the DNA TGTGCCAGCAGCCTACCGACTAGCGTCCACACAGATACGCAGTATTTT.

The chain combines TRBV5-4 with TRBJ2-2; D possibly corresponds to TRBD2 (6 bases). Looked up from germline, CDR1 is SGHNT and CDR2 is YYREEE (reference sequence). The CDR3 runs 16 residues. Deletions cut 0 bases from V and 0 bases from J, with 9 bases between. The CDR3, as DNA: TGTGCCAGCAGCTTGGCCGGGGGAGCGAACACCGGGGAGCTGTTTTTT. It translates to CASSLAGGANTGELFF.

The chain uses TRBV4-1 and TRBJ2-1; 7 bases map to TRBD2. V lost 1 base and J lost 4; bases outside the gene matches: 1. The CDR3 runs to 14 residues. CDR1 is MGHRA and CDR2 is YSYEKL in the germline V gene. The CDR3 DNA follows: TGCGCCAGCAGCCAAGGCGGGAGATACAATGAGCAGTTCTTC. This gives the protein CASSQGGRYNEQFF.

This clone was counted a few times. The gene calls are TRBV6-2 or TRBV6-3 and TRBJ1-4, with D perhaps matching TRBD1 (6 bases). The germline V gene encodes CDR1 MNHEY and CDR2 SVGEGT. The CDR3 runs to 15 residues. V lost 5 bases to trimming and J lost 1 base, with 11 bases between them. The CDR3 DNA follows: TGTGCCAGCAGTCCCGGGGGGCTAACTAATGAAAAACTGTTTTTT. This translates into CASSPGGLTNEKLFF.

This sequence joins TRBV27 and TRBJ1-1, with D possibly TRBD1 on 6 matching bases. Trimming pared 8 bases from V and 1 base from J, leaving 8 bases between. The germline CDR1 and CDR2 sequences are MNHEY and SMNVEV (reference sequence). The CDR3 is 12 residues long. For the CDR3, the DNA is TGTGCCAGCGGGGGACAGAACACTGAAGCTTTCTTT. Translated: CASGGQNTEAFF.

This sequence joins TRBV6-5 and TRBJ2-5; 7 positions agree with TRBD1. This CDR3 is built from 13 residues. Losses at the gene ends were 6 bases for V and 5 bases for J; bases not matched to a gene: 6. Germline V CDR1 and CDR2: MNHEY, SVGAGI. The CDR3 bases are TGTGCCAGCAGCCTACAGGGGAAGGAGACCCAGTACTTC. It codes for CASSLQGKETQYF.

This clone was recorded a few times. The rearrangement uses TRBV6-6 and TRBJ1-2, with D unclear. Between the trimmed V and J ends, which lost 8 bases and 1 base, there was a span of 5 bases. CDR3 size: 11 residues. Germline lookup yields CDR1 MNHNY and CDR2 SVGAGI (reference sequence). The CDR3 loop is CASLFNYGYTF. CDR3 DNA: TGTGCCAGCCTTTTTAACTATGGCTACACCTTC.

This chain uses TRBV4-2 with TRBJ1-1; a weak D match, TRBD1 (6 bases). This CDR3 has 15 residues. V was cut by 3 bases and J by 1 base, with 12 bases left in between. CDR1 is LGHNA and CDR2 is YNFKEQ in the germline V gene. The CDR3 loop reads CASSQAQGWNTEAFF. In nucleotides, the CDR3 is TGTGCCAGCAGCCAGGCTCAGGGGTGGAACACTGAAGCTTTCTTT.

Here the CDR3 DNA reads TGCGCCAGCAGTCCGGGAGGCCGACTAGCGGGGTCCTACGAGCAGTACTTC. This translates into CASSPGGRLAGSYEQYF. The chain recombines TRBV23-1 with TRBJ2-7; 11 positions agree with TRBD2. TRBV23-1 is designated an ORF whose function remains uncertain. Trimming removed 4 bases from V and 1 base from J; junction bases left unmatched: 9. The CDR3 runs 17 residues.

V is TRBV19 and J is TRBJ2-5, with TRBD2 identical over 13 bases. CDR1 is LNHDA, CDR2 SQIVND, per germline (reference sequence). Losses at the gene ends were 1 base for V and 5 bases for J; bases not matched to a gene: 4. The CDR3 sequence is 16 residues long. The CDR3 DNA reads as TGTGCCAGTAGTATAGTCACTAGCGGGAGGGAGGAGACCCAGTACTTC. This gives the protein CASSIVTSGREETQYF.

The rearrangement uses TRBV18 and TRBJ1-5; maybe TRBD1 (5 bases). Trimming pared 3 bases from V and 6 bases from J, leaving 24 bases between. CDR1 is KGHSH and CDR2 is LQKENI in the germline V gene. The CDR3 is 18 residues long. This chain's CDR3 is CASSPLEIRGRSSQPQHF. The CDR3 bases are TGTGCCAGCTCACCCCTTGAGATCCGGGGGAGAAGTAGTCAGCCCCAGCATTTT. Using reference TRBV18 and TRBJ1-5 for the parts outside the CDR3, the full variable domain is NAGVMQNPRHLVRRRGQEARLRCSPMKGHSHVYWYRQLPEEGLKFMVYLQKENIIDESGMPKERFSAEFPKEGPSILRIQQVVRGDSAAYFCASSPLEIRGRSSQPQHFGDGTRLSIL.

This chain links TRBV19 with TRBJ2-5; 11 bases match TRBD1. Per the germline V gene, CDR1 is LNHDA and CDR2 is SQIVND (reference sequence). J lost 5 bases, V lost 5 bases, and 10 bases had no gene match. The CDR3 contains 16 residues. CDR3 loop: CASSLGWTGGAETQYF. The CDR3 region has the DNA TGTGCCAGTAGTCTGGGTTGGACAGGGGGCGCCGAGACCCAGTACTTC.

The table lists this clone with a few counts. The chain carries TRBV7-9 and TRBJ1-1; D uncertain. Germline V lookup: CDR1 SEHNR, CDR2 FQNEAQ (reference sequence). V was pared by 5 bases and J by 4 bases, with 14 bases between. This CDR3 is built from 14 residues. The CDR3 bases are TGTGCCAGCAGCCCGGGTGACGGCCTCACTGAAGCTTTCTTT. This encodes CASSPGDGLTEAFF. The whole variable domain, remainder taken from reference TRBV7-9 and TRBJ1-1, is DTGVSQNPRHKITKRGQNVTFRCDPISEHNRLYWYRQTLGQGPEFLTYFQNEAQLEKSRLLSDRFSAERPKGSFSTLEIQRTEQGDSAMYLCASSPGDGLTEAFFGQGTRLTVV.